Listed below are T cell receptor beta chains from one sample, sequenced in a study of PD-L1 blockade in urothelial cancer. Here immunoSEQ multiplex PCR was the method, and the copy in TCRdb shows in-frame clones only, minus some. The sample has more than 45,000 clones; roughly 80% are singletons. The sequenced sample was PBMCs, obtained around atezolizumab (anti-PD-L1) treatment. All receptors come from a man in his 70s with urothelial cancer. Each CDR3 is given with its conserved first and last residue. The order of the fields is clone size, D gene, V gene, J gene, CDR3 protein, CDR3 DNA. The D gene is left open where the match is weak. For some rows the clone size is stated as once, few or many, or as a class when expanded; others skip it.

-	TRBD1	TRBV9	TRBJ2-5	CASSVAGQERETQYF	TGTGCCAGCAGCGTAGCGGGACAGGAGCGAGAGACCCAGTACTTC
-	-	TRBV7-9	TRBJ1-4	CASSLPGTNNEKLFF	TGTGCCAGCAGCCTCCCCGGGACTAATAATGAAAAACTGTTTTTT
once	TRBD1	TRBV30	TRBJ2-5	CAWTRWGQSQYF	TGTGCCTGGACCAGGTGGGGACAGTCCCAGTACTTC
-	-	TRBV29-1	TRBJ2-1	CSVEDSGAANEQFF	TGCAGCGTTGAGGACTCGGGCGCCGCAAACGAGCAGTTCTTC
-	TRBD1	TRBV7-6	TRBJ2-1	CASGQGPGEQFF	TGTGCCAGCGGACAGGGGCCGGGAGAGCAGTTCTTC
-	-	TRBV14	TRBJ1-4	CASSQGGTYNEKLFF	TGTGCCAGCAGCCAAGGAGGGACATATAATGAAAAACTGTTTTTT
-	TRBD1	TRBV6-1	TRBJ1-1	CASKGQGMNTEAFF	TGTGCCAGCAAAGGACAGGGGATGAACACTGAAGCTTTCTTT
-	TRBD1	TRBV2	TRBJ1-1	CASSRQGRGTEAFF	TGTGCCAGCAGTCGACAGGGGAGGGGCACTGAAGCTTTCTTT
-	-	TRBV30	TRBJ2-3	CAWSTSGSTDTQYF	TGTGCCTGGAGTACCAGCGGTAGCACAGATACGCAGTATTTT
once	-	TRBV2	TRBJ2-4	CASTLGDFGVNIQYF	TGTGCCAGTACCCTAGGGGACTTCGGGGTAAACATTCAGTACTTC
-	-	TRBV2	TRBJ2-2	CASSDSGASDTGELFF	TGTGCCAGCAGCGACTCAGGGGCGAGCGACACCGGGGAGCTGTTTTTT
-	TRBD1	TRBV19	TRBJ1-2	CASSLRDRGGGYTF	TGTGCCAGTAGTCTCCGGGACAGGGGCGGTGGCTACACCTTC
few	-	TRBV18	TRBJ2-5	CASSASGETQYF	TGTGCCAGCTCAGCCTCCGGGGAGACCCAGTACTTC
-	-	TRBV28	TRBJ1-3	CASSLWGADSGNTIYF	TGTGCCAGCAGTCTCTGGGGCGCAGACTCTGGAAACACCATATATTTT
-	TRBD1	TRBV6-4	TRBJ2-7	CASSDPGTEYEQYF	TGTGCCAGCAGTGACCCCGGGACAGAATACGAGCAGTACTTC
-	TRBD1	TRBV5-5	TRBJ2-1	CASRLAPGQQYNEQFF	TGTGCCAGCAGGTTGGCCCCGGGACAGCAATACAATGAGCAGTTCTTC
-	-	TRBV28	TRBJ1-2	CASSLGGRGDYGYTF	TGTGCCAGCAGTCTCGGAGGCCGGGGGGACTATGGCTACACCTTC
-	-	TRBV19	TRBJ1-1	CASSWLGDAEAFF	TGTGCCAGTAGCTGGTTAGGGGATGCTGAAGCTTTCTTT
-	-	TRBV5-5	TRBJ2-2	CASMVGGTNTGELFF	TGTGCCAGCATGGTTGGCGGGACTAACACCGGGGAGCTGTTTTTT
-	TRBD1	TRBV7-2	TRBJ1-2	CASSFRDRADGYTF	TGTGCCAGCAGCTTCCGGGACAGGGCCGATGGCTACACCTTC
-	TRBD1	TRBV6-5	TRBJ2-1	CASSYSGDRERKQFF	TGTGCCAGCAGTTACTCGGGGGACAGGGAAAGAAAGCAGTTCTTC
once	-	TRBV9	TRBJ2-7	CASSVDAGTYEQYF	TGTGCCAGCAGCGTAGATGCCGGGACCTACGAGCAGTACTTC
-	TRBD1	TRBV11-1	TRBJ1-1	CASSLEDRVYEAFF	TGTGCCAGCAGCTTAGAAGACAGGGTCTACGAAGCTTTCTTT
-	-	TRBV4-2	TRBJ1-2	CASSQDLAGREGYTF	TGTGCCAGCAGCCAAGATCTGGCAGGCCGGGAGGGCTACACCTTC
-	-	TRBV7-2	TRBJ2-7	CASRGRSYEQYF	TGTGCCAGCAGGGGCCGAAGCTACGAGCAGTACTTC
-	TRBD1	TRBV15	TRBJ1-2	CATSRAQGAYGYTF	TGTGCCACCAGCAGAGCCCAGGGGGCCTATGGCTACACCTTC